This T cell receptor (delta chain) was obtained from a study of gamma-delta chains in newborns, infants, children. TCRdb re-called the reads via CATT. The repertoire holds about 8,500 delta-chain clones, with under 3.5% as singletons. The CDR3 is 20 amino acids. The germline CDR1 and CDR2 sequences are GEAIGNYY and EKD. A note on this clone: One junction end disagrees with the germline gene, perhaps due to a read error.

Sequencing was done on a sample of blood. The clonotype was recovered from a child who was a newborn, infant or young child, either healthy, febrile or measles-vaccinated (not recorded which). The chain employs TRDV2 and TRDJ3, with TRDD3 identical over 13 bases. The CDR3 is CACDNLLGDTRTWGTRQMFF. In DNA, the CDR3 is TGTGCCTGTGACAATCTACTGGGGGATACGCGAACCTGGGGCACCCGACAGATGTTTTTC.